The 26 T cell receptor beta chains in this list originate from one sample, sequenced in a study of chemoradiotherapy in HPV16-positive cancers. Clones were read by immunoSEQ multiplex PCR, and TCRdb kept only the in-frame ones, dropping some. The data show tens of thousands of clones, around 67% seen once. The sample was collected from a patient who underwent chemoradiotherapy. These receptors originate from a human donor with HPV-associated anogenital cancer.

In its sample, this clone was seen once. This chain uses TRBV7-9 with TRBJ1-3, with a weak D call TRBD1 (5 bases). CDR1 SEHNR and CDR2 FQNEAQ come from the germline V gene (reference sequence). V shed 5 bases and J shed 4 bases, with 21 bases lying between them. This CDR3 has 17 amino acids. The CDR3, as DNA: TGTGCCAGCAGCCCTCGACGGTGGGGCTCGTCAGGAAACACCATATATTTT. Its translation is CASSPRRWGSSGNTIYF. Full variable domain (remainder filled in from reference TRBV7-9 and TRBJ1-3): DTGVSQNPRHKITKRGQNVTFRCDPISEHNRLYWYRQTLGQGPEFLTYFQNEAQLEKSRLLSDRFSAERPKGSFSTLEIQRTEQGDSAMYLCASSPRRWGSSGNTIYFGEGSWLTVV.

The chain links TRBV29-1 to TRBJ2-3; 10 bases match TRBD1. The trim removed 8 bases at V and 0 bases at J, leaving 5 bases unmatched. Looked up from germline, CDR1 is SQVTM and CDR2 is ANQGSEA. This CDR3 has 14 residues. The CDR3 bases are TGCAGCTCCGAGGACAGGGGGAGCACAGATACGCAGTATTTT. It translates to CSSEDRGSTDTQYF.

This clone has just a few counts. The V gene is TRBV27, the J gene TRBJ2-5, with a tentative D call TRBD1 (5 bases). With 3 bases removed from V and 2 bases from J, the gap between germline ends came to 13 bases. Germline V lookup: CDR1 MNHEY, CDR2 SMNVEV (reference sequence). The CDR3 has 15 residues. The CDR3 DNA reads as TGTGCCAGCAGTTTGGGTAGACAGTCACAAGAGACCCAGTACTTC. The encoded protein is CASSLGRQSQETQYF.

The V gene is TRBV25-1, the J gene TRBJ1-5; 9 bases are a match to TRBD1. This CDR3 is built from 16 residues. J gave up 2 bases and V 5 bases, and 7 bases lay outside the gene matches. Germline V gives CDR1 MGHDK, CDR2 SYGVNS. The CDR3 DNA follows: TGTGCCAGCAGTACAGGGGGCGGCGGGGGCAATCAGCCCCAGCATTTT. Protein: CASSTGGGGGNQPQHF.

The table lists this clone with a count of one. The rearrangement uses TRBV5-1 and TRBJ2-2; 8 bases line up with TRBD1. The junction had 4 bases not matched to a gene; V was cut back by 4 bases and J by 2 bases. CDR1 and CDR2 (germline): SGHRS, YFSETQ. This CDR3 has 15 amino acids. This chain's CDR3 is CASSKGQDNTGELFF. Written as DNA, the CDR3 is TGCGCCAGCAGCAAGGGACAGGATAACACCGGGGAGCTGTTTTTT.

The rearrangement uses TRBV4-2 and TRBJ2-7; 10 nucleotides line up with TRBD2. The germline V gene encodes CDR1 LGHNA and CDR2 YNFKEQ. This CDR3 has 16 residues. Trimming at V came to 4 bases and at J to 4 bases, leaving 10 bases not matched to a gene. DNA for the CDR3: TGTGCCAGCAGCCTCGGGCGGACTAGCGGAACTTACGAGCAGTACTTC. Protein: CASSLGRTSGTYEQYF.

The chain links TRBV4-1 to TRBJ2-3; D not certain. Trimming left V 0 bases short and J 1 base short, with 8 bases between. Germline lookup yields CDR1 MGHRA and CDR2 YSYEKL. This CDR3 is 15 amino acids long. In nucleotides, the CDR3 is TGCGCCAGCAGCCAAGAAGGTAGGGGCACAGATACGCAGTATTTT. Translated: CASSQEGRGTDTQYF.

The rearrangement joins TRBV19 to TRBJ1-2, with D perhaps TRBD1 (5 bases). Germline assignment: CDR1 LNHDA and CDR2 SQIVND (reference sequence). The CDR3 covers 15 residues. The V end lost 6 bases, the J end lost 4 bases, and 18 bases lay between the germline ends. Here the CDR3 DNA reads TGTGCCAGTAGGGGTGGGGCGGCCATCATCTATGGCTACACCTTC. Translated: CASRGGAAIIYGYTF.

The chain has TRBV7-3 and TRBJ2-2; D perhaps matches TRBD2 (6 bases). The CDR3 is 19 residues long. Germline CDR1 reads SGHTA; CDR2 reads FQGTGA. V was shortened by 5 bases and J by 1 base, with 23 bases between the two germline ends. The CDR3 region has the DNA TGTGCCAGCAGCCGAGGGGTTGGTAGCGGAAGATTGAACACCGGGGAGCTGTTTTTT. Its protein product is CASSRGVGSGRLNTGELFF.

The chain recombines TRBV18 with TRBJ2-1; the match to TRBD2 covers 7 bases. This CDR3 region has 16 residues. Germline lookup yields CDR1 KGHSH and CDR2 LQKENI. V shed 5 bases and J 0 bases; nucleotides not matched to a gene: 7. In DNA form, the CDR3 reads TGTGCCAGCTCAACAGCGGGATCGGGCTCCTACAATGAGCAGTTCTTC. This translates into CASSTAGSGSYNEQFF. Looking up the rest from reference TRBV18 and TRBJ2-1 gives the full variable domain: NAGVMQNPRHLVRRRGQEARLRCSPMKGHSHVYWYRQLPEEGLKFMVYLQKENIIDESGMPKERFSAEFPKEGPSILRIQQVVRGDSAAYFCASSTAGSGSYNEQFFGPGTRLTVL.

Points on this clone: One junction end disagrees with the germline gene, perhaps due to a read error. The chain employs TRBV5-5 and TRBJ1-5; D possibly corresponds to TRBD1 (5 bases). CDR1 and CDR2 (germline): SGHKS, YYEKEE (reference sequence). The CDR3 is 14 amino acids. The CDR3 is CASSLGQTHQSQHF. CDR3 sequence (DNA): TGTGCCAGCAGCTTGGGACAGACTCATCAGTCCCAGCATTTT. The full variable domain, rest sourced from reference TRBV5-5 and TRBJ1-5, is DAGVTQSPTHLIKTRGQQVTLRCSPISGHKSVSWYQQVLGQGPQFIFQYYEKEERGRGNFPDRFSARQFPNYSSELNVNALLLGDSALYLCASSLGQTHQSQHFGDGTRLSIL.

The rearrangement links TRBV2 to TRBJ1-1, with D possibly TRBD1 on 5 matching bases. V lost 4 bases to trimming and J lost 3 bases, with 12 bases between them. Germline CDR1 SNHLY, CDR2 FYNNEI. This CDR3 contains 14 residues. CDR3 coding DNA: TGTGCCAGCAGTGCCGGGGACGGTTACACTGAAGCTTTCTTT. Protein sequence: CASSAGDGYTEAFF.

The chain recombines TRBV29-1 with TRBJ2-5; 7 nucleotides line up with TRBD1. J was trimmed by 2 bases and V by 5 bases; bases with no gene match: 8. There are 14 residues in the CDR3. The germline CDR1 and CDR2 sequences are SQVTM and ANQGSEA. In DNA, the CDR3 is TGCAGCGTTCCTACGAGGGACAGACAAGAGACCCAGTACTTC. It translates to CSVPTRDRQETQYF.

V is TRBV7-9 and J is TRBJ2-5, with TRBD2 matching over 8 bases. The J segment lost 3 bases and the V segment lost 5 bases, leaving 8 bases of the junction unmatched. This CDR3 contains 15 residues. Germline-derived CDR1 and CDR2 are SEHNR and FQNEAQ (reference sequence). The CDR3 loop is CASSLLAVPEETQYF. The DNA of the CDR3 is TGTGCCAGCAGCCTACTAGCGGTTCCCGAAGAGACCCAGTACTTC. Supplemented by reference TRBV7-9 and TRBJ2-5, the full variable domain reads DTGVSQNPRHKITKRGQNVTFRCDPISEHNRLYWYRQTLGQGPEFLTYFQNEAQLEKSRLLSDRFSAERPKGSFSTLEIQRTEQGDSAMYLCASSLLAVPEETQYFGPGTRLLVL.

In its sample, this clone was seen once. The genes are TRBV4-3 and TRBJ2-5; no clear D. Germline assignment: CDR1 LGHNA and CDR2 YSLEER. The length of the CDR3 is 14 residues. Between the trimmed V and J ends, which lost 4 bases and 5 bases, there was a span of 14 bases. CDR3 sequence: CASSPSRVSETQYF. DNA for the CDR3: TGCGCCAGCAGCCCCTCCCGGGTTAGCGAGACCCAGTACTTC.

The chain employs TRBV19 and TRBJ1-1; unclear D gene. The V end was cut by 5 bases, the J end by 5 bases, with 18 bases between. Germline-derived CDR1 and CDR2 are LNHDA and SQIVND (reference sequence). The CDR3 is 15 amino acids. CDR3 residues: CASSLNTRGGTEAFF. The CDR3 DNA sequence: TGTGCCAGTAGTTTAAACACCCGGGGAGGGACTGAAGCTTTCTTT.

The DNA of the CDR3 is TGTGCCTGGAGTGGACAGACCTCCGGGCAGTACTTC. It yields the protein CAWSGQTSGQYF. The gene calls are TRBV30 and TRBJ2-7; TRBD1 might be the D (5 bases). This CDR3 has 12 amino acids. Trimming removed 1 base at V and 9 bases at J, with 13 bases between. CDR1 and CDR2 (germline): GTSNPN, SVGIG (reference sequence).

The chain recombines TRBV29-1 with TRBJ1-1; TRBD1 matches at 7 bases. Losses at the gene ends were 1 base for V and 1 base for J; bases not matched to a gene: 6. Germline assignment: CDR1 SQVTM and CDR2 ANQGSEA. CDR3 length: 15 residues. The CDR3 spells CSVEGGTDRNTEAFF. CDR3 coding DNA: TGCAGCGTTGAAGGGGGGACAGACCGGAACACTGAAGCTTTCTTT.

This sequence joins TRBV30 and TRBJ2-6, with unresolved D. V dropped 2 bases and J dropped 0 bases, with 14 bases sitting between them. The CDR3 loop spans 17 amino acids. Germline V gives CDR1 GTSNPN, CDR2 SVGIG (reference sequence). CDR3 sequence: CAWSTTGSFSGANVLTF. As DNA, the CDR3 is TGTGCCTGGAGTACTACCGGGTCCTTCTCTGGGGCCAACGTCCTGACTTTC. Looking up the rest from reference TRBV30 and TRBJ2-6 gives the full variable domain: SQTIHQWPATLVQPVGSPLSLECTVEGTSNPNLYWYRQAAGRGLQLLFYSVGIGQISSEVPQNLSASRPQDRQFILSSKKLLLSDSGFYLCAWSTTGSFSGANVLTFGAGSRLTVL.

This chain links TRBV19 with TRBJ2-1; no clear D gene. The CDR3 is 15 amino acids. With 1 base removed from V and 4 bases from J, the gap between germline ends came to 11 bases. The germline V gene encodes CDR1 LNHDA and CDR2 SQIVND (reference sequence). Here the CDR3 DNA reads TGTGCCAGTAGTATAGGCAGCCCCCCGTACAATGAGCAGTTCTTC. Its translation is CASSIGSPPYNEQFF.

In DNA, the CDR3 is TGTGCCAGTAGTATAGGGATACGGAGGTGGAACACTGAAGCTTTCTTT. As protein: CASSIGIRRWNTEAFF. This chain joins TRBV19 and TRBJ1-1; D unclear. The V gene's germline CDR1 is LNHDA and CDR2 SQIVND (reference sequence). Trimming removed 1 base from V and 1 base from J, with 13 bases in between. The CDR3 loop spans 16 amino acids.

V gene TRBV5-1 combines with J gene TRBJ2-5; no clear D. Germline CDR1 is SGHRS and CDR2 is YFSETQ. The V end was cut by 4 bases, the J end by 5 bases, with 18 bases between. This CDR3 region has 15 residues. CDR3 coding DNA: TGCGCCAGCAGCCCGTCGGCTAGAAGGGATGAGACCCAGTACTTC. This translates into CASSPSARRDETQYF.

The J gene is TRBJ1-1, the V gene TRBV30; unclear D gene. V lost 2 bases and J 11 bases, leaving 9 bases between the germline ends. Germline CDR1 and CDR2: GTSNPN and SVGIG (reference sequence). This CDR3 has 10 amino acids. For the CDR3, the DNA is TGTGCCTGGAGTCGGGGAAGGGCTTTCTTT. This gives the protein CAWSRGRAFF. The whole variable domain, filled in from reference TRBV30 and TRBJ1-1, reads SQTIHQWPATLVQPVGSPLSLECTVEGTSNPNLYWYRQAAGRGLQLLFYSVGIGQISSEVPQNLSASRPQDRQFILSSKKLLLSDSGFYLCAWSRGRAFFGQGTRLTVV.

Only one count was recorded for this clone. The chain is built from TRBV13 and TRBJ2-2; 7 bases map to TRBD1. Germline CDR1 and CDR2: PRHDT and FYEKMQ (reference sequence). The CDR3 runs 15 residues. J lost 3 bases, V lost 3 bases, and 4 bases had no gene match. This CDR3 reads CASSLDRRDTGELFF. The CDR3 bases are TGTGCCAGCAGCTTGGACAGGAGAGACACCGGGGAGCTGTTTTTT.

The chain uses TRBV30 and TRBJ2-3, with 11 bases that match TRBD2. Trimming at V came to 3 bases and at J to 0 bases, leaving 2 bases not matched to a gene. This CDR3 has 15 residues. In germline, CDR1 is GTSNPN, CDR2 SVGIG (reference sequence). CDR3 nucleotides: TGTGCCTGGAGGGGGACTAGCGGAAGCACAGATACGCAGTATTTT. It codes for CAWRGTSGSTDTQYF.

This clone was seen more than once but under ten times. The V gene is TRBV7-2, the J gene TRBJ1-2; D not certain. Germline V gives CDR1 SGHTA, CDR2 FQGNSA. Trimming took off 5 bases at V and 2 bases at J, with 6 bases between the two ends. This CDR3 is 12 amino acids long. The CDR3 loop reads CASSRGNYGYTF. Here the CDR3 DNA reads TGTGCCAGCAGCCGAGGGAACTATGGCTACACCTTC.